These 9 T cell receptor beta chains came from one sample sequenced in a study of blood T cell repertoires in COVID-19. Data came from immunoSEQ multiplex PCR; TCRdb stores just in-frame clones and leaves some out. Of around 280,000 clones in the sample, around four fifths are singletons; the top ten hold around 4%. The specimen was peripheral blood. The origin of the receptors is a woman between 45 and 65 years old with active or convalescent COVID-19.

The chain is built from TRBV3-1 (or the pseudogene TRBV3-2) and TRBJ1-1; possible D gene TRBD1, 6 bases. Trimming took off 4 bases at V and 5 bases at J, with 20 bases between the two ends. Germline loops: CDR1 LGHDT, CDR2 YNNKEL (reference sequence). The CDR3 loop spans 16 amino acids. The CDR3 nucleotides read TGTGCCAGCAGCCTACAGGGCCGGGGTCGGGGAACTGAAGCTTTCTTT. This sequence encodes CASSLQGRGRGTEAFF.

The chain carries TRBV2 and TRBJ1-5; tentative D call: TRBD1 (6 bases). Looked up from germline, CDR1 is SNHLY and CDR2 is FYNNEI. The CDR3 contains 14 residues. V lost 7 bases, J lost 1 base, and 11 bases lay in between. The DNA for the CDR3 is TGTGCCAGCAAGCCAGGGGAGAGCAATCAGCCCCAGCATTTT. This codes for CASKPGESNQPQHF.

The chain has TRBV9 and TRBJ2-3; D not resolved. The CDR3 contains 14 residues. V was pared by 2 bases and J by 4 bases, with 11 bases between. Germline V gives CDR1 SGDLS, CDR2 YYNGEE. The CDR3: CASSVDHRSDTQYF. For the CDR3, the DNA is TGTGCCAGCAGCGTCGACCACAGATCAGATACGCAGTATTTT.

In its sample, this clone was seen once. J is TRBJ1-5 and V is TRBV4-1, with 7 bases aligning to TRBD1. This CDR3 is 17 amino acids long. The V segment lost 1 base and the J segment 7 bases; nucleotides outside the gene matches: 13. CDR1 is MGHRA, CDR2 YSYEKL, per germline. CDR3 region: CASSQGRQGPLSQPQHF. CDR3 in DNA: TGCGCCAGCAGCCAAGGTCGACAGGGTCCCTTATCGCAGCCCCAGCATTTT.

This chain uses TRBV7-2 with TRBJ2-2, with D maybe TRBD1 (5 bases). V was clipped by 2 bases and J by 0 bases, with 13 bases between them. Germline-derived CDR1 and CDR2 are SGHTA and FQGNSA. CDR3 size: 17 residues. In DNA, the CDR3 is TGTGCCAGCAGCTTACTAGGTGCCAGGGCGAACACCGGGGAGCTGTTTTTT. It encodes CASSLLGARANTGELFF. The whole variable domain, filled in from reference TRBV7-2 and TRBJ2-2, reads GAGVSQSPSNKVTEKGKDVELRCDPISGHTALYWYRQSLGQGLEFLIYFQGNSAPDKSGLPSDRFSAERTGGSVSTLTIQRTQQEDSAVYLCASSLLGARANTGELFFGEGSRLTVL.

This chain joins TRBV11-2 and TRBJ2-5, with TRBD1 identical over 7 bases. From germline, CDR1 is SGHAT and CDR2 FQNNGV. The length of the CDR3 is 15 residues. The V segment lost 5 bases and the J segment 3 bases; nucleotides outside the gene matches: 9. The CDR3 DNA sequence: TGTGCCAGCAGCCTCTTCGGCCAGGGGGAAGAGACCCAGTACTTC. Translation: CASSLFGQGEETQYF.

The chain joins TRBV12-3 or TRBV12-4 to TRBJ1-2, with 7 bases fitting TRBD1. The length of the CDR3 is 13 residues. J was trimmed by 6 bases and V by 2 bases; bases with no gene match: 3. The CDR3 sequence: CASSLYRGNGYTF. As DNA, the CDR3 is TGTGCCAGCAGTTTATACAGGGGTAATGGCTACACCTTC.

The CDR3 sequence: CATSRDLASGRGNEQFF. The DNA for the CDR3 is TGTGCCACCAGCAGAGATCTGGCTAGCGGGAGGGGCAATGAGCAGTTCTTC. The V call is TRBV15, the J call TRBJ2-1; 12 nucleotides align to TRBD2. The CDR3 is made up of 17 amino acids. After removal of 0 bases from V and 6 bases from J, the junction contained 6 bases not matched to a gene. Germline V gene sequence: CDR1 LNHNV, CDR2 YYDKDF (reference sequence).

The chain joins TRBV5-4 to TRBJ2-1; D possibly corresponds to TRBD1 (6 bases). The germline CDR1 and CDR2 sequences are SGHNT and YYREEE (reference sequence). Trimming removed 4 bases from V and 8 bases from J, with 10 bases in between. The CDR3 is 12 amino acids. DNA for the CDR3: TGTGCCAGCAGCAAACACAGGGATGAGCAGTTCTTC. Its translation: CASSKHRDEQFF.